The text below deals with one T cell receptor (beta chain). What it recognizes is unknown. This entry is derived from a study of shared clonotypes between healthy human individuals. Study-wide results and limits: How much donors shared clonotypes was expected to be affected by sequencing depth.

Data came from immunoSEQ multiplex PCR; TCRdb stores just in-frame clones and leaves some out. The sample shows 800,000 or so clones, roughly 96% of them seen only once. Naive CD8 cells were CD45RO-negative, positively selected for CCR7, excluding terminally differentiated effector memory CD45RA+ cells. Study donors comprised healthy, HIV-negative adults devoid of recent acute infection or vaccination. V lost 4 bases, J lost 3 bases, and 4 bases stayed unmatched. The CDR3 is 15 amino acids. CDR1 and CDR2 (germline): SGHDT, YYEEEE. The chain links TRBV5-6 to TRBJ2-1; 10 nucleotides match TRBD2. The sample comprised naive CD8+ T cells sorted from blood. This TCR came from a man in his thirties or forties in good health. Here the CDR3 reads CASSALAGDYNEQFF. CDR3 coding DNA: TGTGCCAGCAGCGCGCTAGCGGGAGACTACAATGAGCAGTTCTTC.